A selection of T cell receptor beta chains follows, all from one sample in a study of blood T cell repertoires in COVID-19. Sequenced by immunoSEQ multiplex PCR; TCRdb stores in-frame clones only, minus some. The sample lists 250,000 to 350,000 clones; 85% to 90% were seen once. Sequencing was done on a sample of peripheral blood. The receptors stem from a woman aged 50 to 60 with COVID-19, enrolled during active disease. The conserved cysteine and the conserved F or W are not part of the CDR3 here. Fields, in order: V gene, J gene, CDR3 length, CDR3 protein.

v_call: TRBV5-1; j_call: TRBJ2-3; cdr3_length: 12; cdr3_aa: ASHQLVGTDTQY
v_call: TRBV13; j_call: TRBJ1-3; cdr3_length: 14; cdr3_aa: ASSQSGTARGNTIY
v_call: TRBV3-1/TRBV3-2; j_call: TRBJ1-1; cdr3_length: 14; cdr3_aa: ASSQGAGGVDTEAF
v_call: TRBV6-4; j_call: TRBJ1-1; cdr3_length: 11; cdr3_aa: ASSDTENTEAF
v_call: TRBV9; j_call: TRBJ2-5; cdr3_length: 12; cdr3_aa: ASSPTTRGETQY
v_call: TRBV19; j_call: TRBJ1-4; cdr3_length: 13; cdr3_aa: ASSHRDRVTEKLF
v_call: TRBV27; j_call: TRBJ1-1; cdr3_length: 11; cdr3_aa: ASSSVPGTEAF
v_call: TRBV7-2; j_call: TRBJ2-5; cdr3_length: 10; cdr3_aa: ASSSFGGTQY
v_call: TRBV4-1; j_call: TRBJ2-7; cdr3_length: 13; cdr3_aa: ASSQEGQGGVEQY
v_call: TRBV7-8; j_call: TRBJ2-5; cdr3_length: 11; cdr3_aa: ASSLGLQETQY
v_call: TRBV18; j_call: TRBJ1-2; cdr3_length: 14; cdr3_aa: ASSLTLGQNIYGYT
v_call: TRBV2; j_call: TRBJ2-7; cdr3_length: 13; cdr3_aa: ASRSGVKARDEQY
v_call: TRBV19; j_call: TRBJ1-2; cdr3_length: 12; cdr3_aa: ASTTGQGTGGYT
v_call: TRBV5-4; j_call: TRBJ2-3; cdr3_length: 18; cdr3_aa: ASSLRLAGLPGFGTDTQY